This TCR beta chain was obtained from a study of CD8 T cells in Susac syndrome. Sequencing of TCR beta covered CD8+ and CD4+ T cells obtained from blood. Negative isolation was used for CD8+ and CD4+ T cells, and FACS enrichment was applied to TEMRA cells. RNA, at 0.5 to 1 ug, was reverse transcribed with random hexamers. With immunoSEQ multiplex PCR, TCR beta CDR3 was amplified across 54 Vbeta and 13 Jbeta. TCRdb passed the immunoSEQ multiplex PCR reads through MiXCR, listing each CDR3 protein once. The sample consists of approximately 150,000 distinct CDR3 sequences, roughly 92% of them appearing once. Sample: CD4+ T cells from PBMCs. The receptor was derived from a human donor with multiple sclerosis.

CDR3 region: CASSLLVSGEETQYF. Here the CDR3 DNA reads TGTGCCAGCAGCTTATTAGTTTCTGGGGAAGAGACCCAGTACTTC. V usage is TRBV5-4 and J usage is TRBJ2-5; D remains unclear. Germline CDR1 SGHNT, CDR2 YYREEE (reference sequence). There are 15 residues in the CDR3. Trimming took 2 bases from V and 3 from J, leaving 14 bases between them.